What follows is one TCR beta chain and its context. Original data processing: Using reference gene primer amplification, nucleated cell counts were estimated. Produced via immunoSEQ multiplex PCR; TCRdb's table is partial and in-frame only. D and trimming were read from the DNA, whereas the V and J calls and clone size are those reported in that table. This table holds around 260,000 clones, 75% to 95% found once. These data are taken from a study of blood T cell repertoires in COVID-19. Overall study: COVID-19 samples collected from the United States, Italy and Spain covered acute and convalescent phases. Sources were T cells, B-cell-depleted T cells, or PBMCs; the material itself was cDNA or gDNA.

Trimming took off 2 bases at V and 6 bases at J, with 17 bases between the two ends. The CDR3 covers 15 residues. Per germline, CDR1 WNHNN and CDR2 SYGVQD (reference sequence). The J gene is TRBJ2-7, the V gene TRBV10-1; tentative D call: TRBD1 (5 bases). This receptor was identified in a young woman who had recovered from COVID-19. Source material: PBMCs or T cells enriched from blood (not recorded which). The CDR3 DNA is TGCGCCAGCAGTGAGAGGGGCGGCTCCCACTGCGAGCAGTACTTC. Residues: CASSERGGSHCEQYF.